This is a list of T cell receptor beta chains from one sample in a study of tumor and adjacent non-tumor tissue in lung cancer. TCRdb processed the multiplex PCR reads anew with MiXCR; each CDR3 protein has one entry. Among about 85,000 distinct CDR3 sequences, roughly three fifths were seen once, and the ten largest hold 15%. The sequencing input was lung tumor tissue. The source of these receptors is a man aged 70-80 years with non-small cell lung cancer. Each CDR3 is given with its conserved first and last residue. The D gene is left open where the match is weak. Size values are once, few and many counts, or a class for expanded clones, and some rows have none.

size	D	V	J	CDR3	DNA
-	TRBD1	TRBV11-2	TRBJ2-3	CANSYRQGETDTQYF	TGTGCCAACAGCTACCGACAGGGGGAGACAGATACACAGTATTTT
-	TRBD1	TRBV29-1	TRBJ2-5	CSAQTGQATETQFF	TGCAGCGCCCAGACGGGACAGGCGACAGAGACCCAATTCTTC
-	-	TRBV5-6	TRBJ1-5	CASSLWMISNQPQHF	TGTGCCAGCAGCTTGTGGATGATTAGCAACCAGCCCCAGCATTTT
-	TRBD1	TRBV29-1	TRBJ1-2	CSGRQGGYDYTF	TGCAGCGGACGACAGGGGGGCTATGACTACACCTTC
many	-	TRBV28	TRBJ2-7	CACTTYTYEQYF	TGTGCCTGCACAACATACACCTACGAGCAGTACTTC
few	-	TRBV5-1	TRBJ2-4	CASSLAPTADPSKNIQYF	TGCGCCAGCAGCTTGGCCCCGACAGCTGATCCATCCAAAAACATTCAGTACTTC
once	-	TRBV11-2	TRBJ1-1	CASIFGFSNTEAFF	TGTGCCAGCATCTTCGGGTTCTCGAACACCGAAGCTTTCTTT
many	-	TRBV11-2	TRBJ2-2	CASSLATTGELFF	TGTGCCAGCAGCTTAGCCACCACCGGGGAGCTGTTTTTT
-	-	TRBV6-5	TRBJ2-4	CASRRDATKIIQYF	TGTGCCAGCAGGAGAGACGCCACCAAAATCATTCAGTACTTC
-	-	TRBV4-1	TRBJ2-7	CASSQTRIRSAFYERYF	TGCGCCAGCAGCCAGACCAGGATCCGGTCCGCTTTCTACGAGCGGTACTTC
-	-	TRBV5-4	TRBJ2-2	CASSFPWAAGELFF	TGTGCCAGCAGCTTTCCGTGGGCAGCCGGGGAGCTGTTTTTT
many	TRBD1	TRBV6-1	TRBJ1-5	CASRRPGQGAQPQHF	TGTGCCAGCAGGAGACCGGGACAGGGGGCTCAGCCCCAGCATTTT
-	-	TRBV11-2	TRBJ1-5	CGSSPFGGGPQHF	TGTGGCAGCAGCCCCTTTGGGGGAGGGCCCCAGCATTTT
once	TRBD1	TRBV28	TRBJ1-5	CASSFRSQGDQPQQF	TGTGCCAGCAGTTTCAGGTCTCAGGGGGATCAGCCCCAGCAATTT
few	-	TRBV7-9	TRBJ1-4	CASSDPARGEKLFF	TGTGCCAGCAGCGACCCTGCGAGGGGTGAAAAACTGTTTTTT
many	-	TRBV12-3/TRBV12-4	TRBJ2-3	CASSLKSGSTDTQYF	TGTGCCAGCAGTTTAAAATCCGGGAGCACAGATACGCAGTATTTT
-	-	TRBV28	TRBJ2-7	CASNSGAGDEQYF	TGTGCCAGCAACAGCGGTGCGGGCGACGAGCAGTACTTC
few	-	TRBV20-1	TRBJ1-5	CSARDGTHSNQPQHF	TGCAGTGCTAGAGACGGAACCCATAGCAATCAGCCCCAGCATTTT
-	-	TRBV4-2	TRBJ2-1	CASRIREYNEQFF	TGTGCCAGCAGGATCCGGGAATACAATGAGCAGTTCTTC
-	-	TRBV12-3/TRBV12-4	TRBJ2-1	CASSPLRVRAWAEQFF	TGTGCCAGCAGTCCGCTCCGGGTCAGGGCCTGGGCTGAGCAGTTCTTT
-	TRBD2	TRBV27	TRBJ2-3	CASSLFPGLAGTDTQYF	TGTGCCAGCAGTTTATTTCCGGGACTAGCGGGAACAGATACGCAGTATTTT
-	-	TRBV6-2/TRBV6-3	TRBJ2-1	CASSHEGSYNEQFF	TGTGCTAGCAGTCACGAGGGCTCCTACAATGAGCAGTTCTTC